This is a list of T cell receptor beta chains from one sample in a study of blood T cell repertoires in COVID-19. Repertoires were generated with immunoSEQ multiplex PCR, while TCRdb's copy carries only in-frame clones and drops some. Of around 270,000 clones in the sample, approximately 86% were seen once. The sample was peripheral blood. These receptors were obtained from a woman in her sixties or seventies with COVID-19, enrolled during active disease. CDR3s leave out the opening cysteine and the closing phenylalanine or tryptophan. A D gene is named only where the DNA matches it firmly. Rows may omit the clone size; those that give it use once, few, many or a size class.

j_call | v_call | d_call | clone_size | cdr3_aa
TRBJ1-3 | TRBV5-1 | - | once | ASSIGQGNTIY
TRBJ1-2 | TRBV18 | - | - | ASSSQQGGAVYGYT
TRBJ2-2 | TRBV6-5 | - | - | ASRPPTGNTGELF
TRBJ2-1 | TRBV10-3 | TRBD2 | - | AISLAAGASYNEQF
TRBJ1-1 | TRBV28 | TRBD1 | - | ASRGDRGAANTEAF
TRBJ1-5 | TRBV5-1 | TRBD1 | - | ASSLGTGGGQPQH
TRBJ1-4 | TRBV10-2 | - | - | ASSEFGGGEKLF
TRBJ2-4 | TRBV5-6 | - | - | ASSIRGGGLAKNIQY
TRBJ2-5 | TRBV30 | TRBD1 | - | AWSRQGAETQY
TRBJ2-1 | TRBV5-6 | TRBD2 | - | ASSLVGLVSNEQF
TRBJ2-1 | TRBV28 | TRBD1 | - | ASRTGLGPQF
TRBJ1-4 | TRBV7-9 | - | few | ASSLVLEKLF
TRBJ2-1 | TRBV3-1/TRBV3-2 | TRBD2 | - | ASSQGLAQGWF
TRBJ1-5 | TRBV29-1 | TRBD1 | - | SVTGTGDQPQH
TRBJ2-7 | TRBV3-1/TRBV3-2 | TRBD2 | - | ASSQGLADKYEQY
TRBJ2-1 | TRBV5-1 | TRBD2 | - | ASSLVGTSHNEQF
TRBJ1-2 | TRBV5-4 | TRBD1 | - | ASSLDGQGLKGYT
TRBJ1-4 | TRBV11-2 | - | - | ASSFFQGSEKLF
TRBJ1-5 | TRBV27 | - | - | ASRATAGTGSNQPQH
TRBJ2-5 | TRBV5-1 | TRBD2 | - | ASSRGTSEGETQY
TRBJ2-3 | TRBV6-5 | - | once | ASSYRQASINTQY
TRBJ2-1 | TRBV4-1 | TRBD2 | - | ASSQIGSAGQF
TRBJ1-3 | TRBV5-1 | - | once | ASSPSGEGNTIY
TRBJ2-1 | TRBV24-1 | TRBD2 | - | ATSDSHWTSGRASYNEQF
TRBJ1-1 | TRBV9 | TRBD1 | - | ASSVLATGRAF
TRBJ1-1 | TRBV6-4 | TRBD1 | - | ASRTEEGAYAEAF
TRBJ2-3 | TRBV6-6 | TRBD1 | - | ASSLTGVDTQY
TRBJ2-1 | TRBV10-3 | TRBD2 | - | AITSAAGVTYNEQF
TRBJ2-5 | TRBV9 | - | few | ASSVEGRGGTETQY
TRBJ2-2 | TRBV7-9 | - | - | ASSRLRTGAGELF
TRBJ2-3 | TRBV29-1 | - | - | SVEGSGTDTQY
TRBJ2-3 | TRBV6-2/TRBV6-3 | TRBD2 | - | ASSLGGRAADTQY
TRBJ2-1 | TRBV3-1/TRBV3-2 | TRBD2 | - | ASSQDRGLAEQF